The clone carrying this TCR beta chain was found once. The sample originates from a study of blood T cell repertoires in COVID-19. On the study more broadly: Researchers got acute and convalescent COVID-19 samples from the United States, Italy and Spain.

Patients from Seattle were sampled longitudinally, starting during active infection. Source study methods: Reference gene primers were amplified, and this amplification served to estimate nucleated cell counts. Repertoires were generated with immunoSEQ multiplex PCR, while TCRdb's copy carries only in-frame clones and drops some. V, J and clone size were drawn from that table, and D and trimming were deduced from the DNA. The table has fewer than 350,000 clones, 70% to 90% seen once; the top ten hold less than 15%. The specimen sequenced was peripheral blood. This TCR came from a woman in her 30s with COVID-19, enrolled during active disease.

CDR3: CASGPGELGSYEQYF. CDR3 DNA: TGTGCCAGTGGACCGGGAGAGCTAGGCTCCTACGAGCAGTACTTC. The chain combines TRBV19 with TRBJ2-7, with D perhaps matching TRBD2 (6 bases). V was clipped by 8 bases and J by 0 bases, with 17 bases between them. This CDR3 contains 15 residues. Germline lookup yields CDR1 LNHDA and CDR2 SQIVND (reference sequence).